This TCR beta chain was identified during a study of cytomegalovirus exposure and HLA in healthy donors (dated by TCRdb to about 2017). General notes on the study: An earlier analysis of 587 of the donors reported about 250 Gb of sequence data and around 110 million unique TCR beta sequences from roughly 200 million T cells. In the later analysis, no new phenotypic data were used to find candidate immune exposures; instead, reliance was placed on TCR beta sequences and their occurrence across donors. On average, roughly 250,000 unique TCR beta nucleotide sequences were sequenced per donor among a few hundred genotyped donors of the cohort, with roughly 20% of those sequences being non-productive. The study was designed to test whether signatures of past pathogen exposure could be identified by cataloging public T cell receptors. To decide whether each TCR beta V gene segment behaved as functional or pseudogenic, an earlier analysis of 587 of the donors relied on high-throughput TCR beta sequencing. A later genetic analysis used genome-wide SNP genotypes for about 60% of the roughly 700 donors, treating that subset as a discovery cohort. All discovery cohort repertoires had been generated on a single sequencing platform. Donor age, sex, ethnicity and CMV serostatus were compiled together with the repertoire data. A separate validation cohort of about 110 different subjects was used in addition to the roughly 720-subject first cohort. The number of typed donors differed by locus: about 620-640 for A, B, C, DRB1 and DQB1; 500 to 550 for DQA1; roughly 600 for DPA1; and roughly 470 for DPB1. HLA typing included class I and class II loci at four-digit resolution. To predict cytomegalovirus infection status, the study combined high-throughput TCR immunosequencing, statistical association of individual TCRs with disease status, and machine learning. A later analysis re-analyzed previously published TCR beta repertoires from roughly 630 donors and added high-resolution HLA genotyping to study TCR occurrence patterns. The T cell repertoires of around 730 subjects were profiled by immunosequencing and related to cytomegalovirus serostatus. Among the roughly 430 genotyped donors, around 81% belonged to the genetic ancestry cluster associated with self-reported Caucasian donors. An early release that covered roughly 600 HLA-typed donors contained approximately 320 gigabases of sequencing data and about 93 million unique TCR sequences. Roughly 5 DR-DQ haplotypes were handled as single units for association and clustering, since linkage in the cohort was strong.

A note on this clone: The antigen it recognizes is unknown. No quality values exist for individual bases; no much larger clone is one base distant.

Deletion took 2 bases off V and 7 bases off J, with a span of 13 bases between the germline ends. In the germline V gene (reference sequence), CDR1 corresponds to SGHNT and CDR2 to YYREEE. The CDR3 measures 15 amino acids from cysteine to phenylalanine. The kept DNA is CDR3 alone, 45 bases in frame from the first base. The method behind the library was the immunoSEQ multiplex PCR assay. The multiplex PCR relied on a mix of 60 forward primers for TCR Vbeta segments and 13 reverse primers for TCR Jbeta segments. A multiplex PCR assay on genomic DNA amplified the CDR3 region of rearranged TCR beta genes. Amplified TCR beta libraries were sequenced as 87-base-pair reads on the Illumina HiSeq System. For the original study's pipeline: A later analysis tallied roughly 78 million unique TCR beta chains across the 700 or so repertoires, and approximately 12 million of those chains were shared by two or more donors. To remove PCR and sequencing errors, raw reads were error-corrected and collapsed into unique sequences using a nearest-neighbor algorithm that merged closely related sequences. Alignment of CDR3 sequences to IMGT reference sequences was used to assign V, D and J gene segments. For a sequence to be retained, a match of at least six nucleotides was required to both a V gene segment and a J gene segment. Rearrangements were called productive when the CDR3 lacked stop codons and stayed in frame with V and J; all others were non-productive. CDR3 was defined according to IMGT convention as the region running from the second conserved V-encoded cysteine to the conserved J-encoded phenylalanine. Sequences without an unambiguous match to a single V gene segment were excluded from the earlier analysis of 587 of the donors. An earlier analysis of fewer than 750 of the donors classified V segments as functional when productive rearrangements were above 56.7% and as segregating when the standard deviation between donors was above 5%. A statistical classification framework was built to diagnose cytomegalovirus status from the catalog of TCR beta chain sequences. A later analysis assigned V and J genes by comparing TCR nucleotide sequences with IMGT/GENE-DB human TR gene sequences. A later analysis assigned CDR3 sequences and most-parsimonious VDJ recombination scenarios with the TCRdist pipeline. A later analysis defined each TCR beta chain by its CDR3 amino acid sequence plus V-gene family, and excluded reads lacking a unique V-gene family. A later analysis removed 500 to 650 highly shared, low-generation-probability nucleotide sequences to deal with suspected cross-contamination and a sequencing artifact. A later analysis calculated a clonal expansion index for each public chain from normalized within-repertoire ranks of inferred template counts. A later analysis computed generation probabilities with a VDJ recombination model fitted to out-of-frame rearrangements, and checked the results against IGoR. A later analysis scored TCR-TCR, TCR-HLA and TCR-CMV co-occurrence with hypergeometric tests, applying a repertoire-size bias correction to TCR pairs. A later analysis estimated false discovery rates by permuting HLA or CMV assignments 20 times. A later analysis grouped co-occurring TCRs with DBSCAN, adding TCRdist sequence similarity when clustering within HLA-allele-positive subsets. Co-occurrence clustering excluded repertoires with fewer than 30,000 or more than 120,000 public chains, plus five with anomalous nucleotide sharing. TCRdb limited this immuneACCESS table to in-frame rearrangements with V and J called. A share of clones is missing; checked studies link under half to unresolved V genes, and the rest is unexplained. V and J calls plus clone size are reproduced from that table; the DNA served to infer D and trimming. The sample yields 180,000 or so clones; 70% to 80% were counted once. Approximately 0.76% of the sample goes to the ten largest clones.

The cohort was made up of 650 to 700 healthy bone marrow donors. Cohort members were all nominally healthy when sampled, although unrecorded immune exposures were likely present. The donor tested CMV seronegative and was one of the 352 seronegative cohort members. Each donor provided a peripheral blood sample, and peripheral blood mononuclear cells were used for TCR beta sequencing. The Qiagen DNeasy Blood Extraction Kit was used to extract genomic DNA from the blood cell samples. The study at large found these results: Because HLA typing was missing for some donors at each locus, association tests included only the typed subset. In a later genetic analysis, fewer N-insertions in productive TCRs were reported among donors in an Asian-associated ancestry cluster than the roughly 670-donor mean. A further reported finding was that TCR beta sequences accurately predicted the HLA-A and HLA-B alleles for most subjects in the first cohort. A later analysis reported that several top co-occurrence clusters appeared linked to parvovirus B19, influenza, CMV and Epstein-Barr virus. Most TCR sequences were observed very rarely across donors, whereas some public TCRs were present in many individuals. Correlated functional status among segregating V segments might be attributable to linkage disequilibrium, but an unknown experimental factor could not be ruled out. At a false discovery rate of 0.05, a later analysis linked under 20,000 TCR beta sequences to specific HLA alleles. V-gene and J-gene trimming of TCR beta chains was associated with a missense DCLRE1C variant in a later genetic analysis, and the association was replicated in an independent cohort. According to a later analysis, most CMV-associated TCR beta chains appeared to be HLA-restricted, and the HLA associations seemed to be driven largely by CMV exposure. Three of the identified cytomegalovirus-associated TCR beta chains were confirmed in vitro to be specific for cytomegalovirus antigens. The authors suggested that the approach could potentially be extended to other disease states and immunological phenotypes. A later analysis found that HLA-associated TCR beta chains were more clonally expanded and had lower generation probabilities than equally common non-associated chains. Some IMGT-functional V segments, including TRBV6-2 and TRBV6-3, could not be distinguished by the 87-base-pair reads and were therefore excluded. Presence/absence analyses assumed roughly uniform sequencing depth across donors, an assumption that may not hold. According to a later analysis, TCR association rates differed among HLA loci, with DRB1 alleles showing the most associated TCRs and HLA-C alleles showing the fewest. When HLA alleles, especially DR and DQ, strongly co-occurred, attributing TCR associations to individual alleles was difficult. An earlier analysis of approximately 500 of the donors showed that most TCR beta V segments appeared in productive rearrangements either about 87% or about 30% of the time, which broadly matched IMGT annotations. Only TCR beta chains were sequenced in this cohort, and the absence of alpha or paired-chain data limited detectable features. A group of highly shared sequence variants was considered likely to be a technical artifact of the sequencing pipeline. The only immune exposure information available for the cohort was CMV serostatus. The study gave a list of around 170 TCR beta chains associated with cytomegalovirus. The classifier was reported to diagnose cytomegalovirus status with high specificity and sensitivity in both the original and validation cohorts. The earlier analysis of approximately 540 of the donors excluded roughly 17 rarely observed V segments, including chromosome 9 orphons, because counts were too low.

Sequenced sample: PBMCs. The chain joins TRBV5-4 to TRBJ1-6; the D gene is possibly TRBD1, with 6 bases matching. The TCR originated in a female donor in good health and CMV-seronegative. The bases are TGTGCCAGCAGCTTAGCGCAGGGGCCCAATTCACCCCTCCACTTT. Translation gives CASSLAQGPNSPLHF.